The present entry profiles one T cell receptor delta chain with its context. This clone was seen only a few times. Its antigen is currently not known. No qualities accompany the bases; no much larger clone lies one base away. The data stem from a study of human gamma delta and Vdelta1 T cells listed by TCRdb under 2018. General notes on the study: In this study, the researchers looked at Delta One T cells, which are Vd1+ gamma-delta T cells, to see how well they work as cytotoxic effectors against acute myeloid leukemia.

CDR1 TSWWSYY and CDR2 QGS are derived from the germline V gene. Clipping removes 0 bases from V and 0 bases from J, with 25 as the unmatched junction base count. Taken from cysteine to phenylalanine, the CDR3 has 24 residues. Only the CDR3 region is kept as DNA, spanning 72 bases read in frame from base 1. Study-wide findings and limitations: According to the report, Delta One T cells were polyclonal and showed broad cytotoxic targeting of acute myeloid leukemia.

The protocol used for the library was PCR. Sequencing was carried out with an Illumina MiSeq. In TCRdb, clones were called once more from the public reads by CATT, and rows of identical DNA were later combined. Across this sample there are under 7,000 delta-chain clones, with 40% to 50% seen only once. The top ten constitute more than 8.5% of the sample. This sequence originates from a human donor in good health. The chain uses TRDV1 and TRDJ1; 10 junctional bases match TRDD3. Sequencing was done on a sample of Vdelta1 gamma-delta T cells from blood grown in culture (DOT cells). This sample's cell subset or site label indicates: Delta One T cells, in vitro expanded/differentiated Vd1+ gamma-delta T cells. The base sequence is TGTGCTCTTGGGGAACTAAATCCCACCGCGGGTCTTGGGGGATACTTCGTGTACACCGATAAACTCATCTTT. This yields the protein CALGELNPTAGLGGYFVYTDKLIF.